This is a list of T cell receptor beta chains from one sample in a study of cytomegalovirus exposure and HLA in healthy donors. Clones were read by immunoSEQ multiplex PCR, and TCRdb kept only the in-frame ones, dropping some. The sample holds 60,000 or so clones, around 94% seen once. The specimen sequenced was PBMCs. Source of these receptors: a man aged 18 to 29 in good health and CMV-seronegative. Both conserved end residues are trimmed from each CDR3. Fields, in order: V gene, J gene, CDR3 protein.

>TRBV28|TRBJ1-5
ASSLSMGLNSNQPQH
>TRBV15|TRBJ1-1
ATSRDRVENTEAF
>TRBV10-2|TRBJ2-1
ASSDKGGDYLYNEQF
>TRBV5-1|TRBJ1-1
ASSLGTGVGTEAF
>TRBV19|TRBJ2-3
ASSMVSGGTDTQY
>TRBV9|TRBJ2-7
ASSVDSGEPGYEQY
>TRBV14|TRBJ2-7
ASSQEGKEQY
>TRBV2|TRBJ1-4
ASSYRGTTNEKLF
>TRBV2|TRBJ2-2
ASSEAGVRELF
>TRBV19|TRBJ2-5
ASSIPAQY
>TRBV19|TRBJ2-1
ASSRGQGYNEQF
>TRBV6-1|TRBJ2-7
ATAGTGGKEQY
>TRBV6-5|TRBJ2-2
ASSRQGENTGELF
>TRBV10-3|TRBJ1-5
AISLGAQDQPQH
>TRBV2|TRBJ1-1
ASLTRSANTEAF
>TRBV14|TRBJ2-1
ASSPEGLAGEGNEQF
>TRBV19|TRBJ2-5
ASSGQGLQETQY
>TRBV5-6|TRBJ2-1
ASSPDRGIFVVNEQF
>TRBV28|TRBJ1-5
ASARGWGTGGPRASNQPQH
>TRBV18|TRBJ1-5
ASSAGTAPKGPQH
>TRBV6-5|TRBJ2-7
ASSSEQGWAYEQY
>TRBV11-2|TRBJ2-1
ASSLKKREGQPNEQF
>TRBV14|TRBJ2-1
ASSQISASFNEQF
>TRBV10-2|TRBJ2-4
ASSESGGMAKNIQY
>TRBV14|TRBJ2-7
ASSQDIQVIHEQY
>TRBV27|TRBJ1-2
ASSLSPLYGYT
>TRBV11-2|TRBJ2-7
ASSYLAGVYGEQY
>TRBV5-1|TRBJ2-7
ASSSDRGIYEQY
>TRBV28|TRBJ2-5
ASSDPTGGEETQY
>TRBV4-1|TRBJ1-3
ASSQGGQPGNTIY
>TRBV30|TRBJ2-2
AWSLLAQNTGELF
>TRBV7-9|TRBJ1-1
ASSLAIGQGNTEAF
>TRBV6-1|TRBJ2-7
ASSDKTRVAYEQY
>TRBV6-6|TRBJ2-7
ASSYRQQGNYEQY
>TRBV2|TRBJ2-7
ATLASGRYYEQY
>TRBV10-3|TRBJ2-3
ATQPEQSTDTQY
>TRBV6-1|TRBJ2-7
ASSKTSGTNYEQY
>TRBV11-2|TRBJ1-5
ASSLSLGNNQPQH
>TRBV20-1|TRBJ1-1
SAGGPTEAF
>TRBV18|TRBJ1-3
ASSPGLSNSGNTIY
>TRBV28|TRBJ2-7
ASGRGYEQY
>TRBV7-6|TRBJ2-3
ASSLELTGTSTDTQY
>TRBV5-1|TRBJ1-1
ASSLNMNTEAF
>TRBV6-5|TRBJ1-2
ASSYWGANYGYT
>TRBV6-1|TRBJ1-5
ASQTGLGNQPQH
>TRBV11-3|TRBJ1-2
ASSEVGGRSYGYT